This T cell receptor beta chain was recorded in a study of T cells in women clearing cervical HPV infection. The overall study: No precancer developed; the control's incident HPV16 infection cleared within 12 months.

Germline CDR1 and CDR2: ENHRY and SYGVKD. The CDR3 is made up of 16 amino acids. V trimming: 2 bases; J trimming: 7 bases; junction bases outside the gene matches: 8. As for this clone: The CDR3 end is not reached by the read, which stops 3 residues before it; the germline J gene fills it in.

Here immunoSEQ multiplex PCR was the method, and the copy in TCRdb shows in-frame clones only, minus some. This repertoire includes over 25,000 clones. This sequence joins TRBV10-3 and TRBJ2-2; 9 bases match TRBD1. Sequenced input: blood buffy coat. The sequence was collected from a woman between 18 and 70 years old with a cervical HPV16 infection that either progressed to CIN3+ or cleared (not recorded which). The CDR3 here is CAISEPSQGADGELFF. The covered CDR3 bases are TGTGCCATCAGTGAGCCCTCACAGGGGGCCGACGGGGAG.